This T cell receptor beta chain was sequenced in a study of T cells in Graves' hyperthyroidism and ophthalmopathy. Study conclusions and caveats: Separating ophthalmopathy from stable hyperthyroidism was achieved by a 13 V-J model.

In regard to this clonotype: Its antigen remains unknown.

Amplification targeted TCR beta CDR3 regions from RNA transcripts. The TCR CDR3 first-round RT-PCR relied on the HTBI primer set. TCRdb ran MiXCR on the multiplex PCR reads and lists one entry per CDR3 protein. The table lists about 660,000 distinct CDR3 sequences, roughly 46% of them singletons. The study left out patients who had uncontrolled infection, other autoimmune disease, pregnancy or lactation. Diagnosis relied on clinical symptoms, serum thyroxine and TRAb, thyroid ultrasound and orbital computed tomography. CDR1 is ENHRY, CDR2 SYGVKD, per germline. J lost 5 bases, V lost 5 bases, and 3 bases had no gene match. CDR3 size: 13 residues.

This chain connects TRBV10-3 to TRBJ1-1; 9 bases are shared with TRBD1. Source material: peripheral blood or thyroid tissue (not recorded which). The clonotype comes from an adult man with Graves' disease, either hyperthyroidism or ophthalmopathy (not recorded which). CDR3: CAISKGQGTEAFF. CDR3 coding DNA: TGTGCCATCAGTAAGGGACAGGGAACTGAAGCTTTCTTT.